The 13 T cell receptor beta chains listed next were all sequenced from one sample in a study of cytomegalovirus exposure and HLA in healthy donors. 13 Jbeta primers and 60 Vbeta primers were used for the PCR. Here immunoSEQ multiplex PCR was the method, and the copy in TCRdb shows in-frame clones only, minus some. The sample lists around 200,000 clones, 60% to 85% occurring once. The sequenced sample was PBMCs. The receptors originated from a man in his forties in good health and CMV-seronegative.

The CDR3 is CASSHPGTSGEETQYF. In nucleotides, the CDR3 is TGTGCCAGCAGCCATCCCGGGACTAGCGGGGAAGAGACCCAGTACTTC. The rearrangement uses TRBV4-2 and TRBJ2-5; 13 bases are shared with TRBD2. Germline CDR1 and CDR2: LGHNA and YNFKEQ. The V gene end was trimmed by 3 bases and the J gene end by 3 bases; junction bases not matched to a gene: 4. The length of the CDR3 is 16 residues.

The chain is built from TRBV5-6 and TRBJ2-7; TRBD2 matches 14 bases. The CDR3 totals 16 residues. Trimming cost V 4 bases and J 4 bases; bases outside gene matches: 7. Germline assignment: CDR1 SGHDT and CDR2 YYEEEE. The CDR3 coding sequence is TGTGCCAGCAGCGGGGGGACTAGCGGGAGTGTTTACGAGCAGTACTTC. Its translation: CASSGGTSGSVYEQYF. Variable domain in full (rest from reference TRBV5-6 and TRBJ2-7): DAGVTQSPTHLIKTRGQQVTLRCSPKSGHDTVSWYQQALGQGPQFIFQYYEEEERQRGNFPDRFSGHQFPNYSSELNVNALLLGDSALYLCASSGGTSGSVYEQYFGPGTRLTVT.

V usage is TRBV18 and J usage is TRBJ1-1, with 9 bases that match TRBD1. V was pared by 3 bases and J by 4 bases, with 6 bases of the junction left unmatched. CDR3 length: 15 amino acids. Germline V gives CDR1 KGHSH, CDR2 LQKENI. The DNA for the CDR3 is TGTGCCAGCTCACCGGGACAGGGAGGGCGCACTGAAGCTTTCTTT. Translated: CASSPGQGGRTEAFF.

The rearrangement links TRBV9 to TRBJ2-3, with 10 nucleotides matching TRBD1. The CDR3 is 15 residues long. Per the germline V gene, CDR1 is SGDLS and CDR2 is YYNGEE. The J segment lost 9 bases and the V segment lost 3 bases, leaving 10 bases of the junction unmatched. The CDR3 is CASSEGQGTTYTQYF. The DNA for the CDR3 is TGTGCCAGCAGCGAGGGACAGGGGACTACATACACGCAGTATTTT.

This rearrangement joins TRBV7-2 to TRBJ1-1; TRBD1 might be the D (5 bases). CDR3 length equals 14 residues. The germline V gene has CDR1 SGHTA and CDR2 FQGNSA. V lost 3 bases and J lost 4, with 12 bases in between. The CDR3 sequence is CASSFGGTGTEAFF. CDR3 coding DNA: TGTGCCAGCAGCTTCGGGGGGACTGGCACTGAAGCTTTCTTT.

The rearrangement links TRBV28 to TRBJ2-2, with TRBD2 matching 8 bases. CDR3 length equals 14 residues. After removal of 8 bases from V and 6 bases from J, the junction contained 8 bases not matched to a gene. Germline V gene sequence: CDR1 MDHEN, CDR2 SYDVKM. The CDR3 bases are TGTGCCAGCGTCAGCGGGGGAGGGTCCGGGGAGCTGTTTTTT. The encoded protein is CASVSGGGSGELFF.

This rearrangement joins TRBV7-8 to TRBJ1-1; D uncertain. The CDR3 runs 13 residues. Germline V gene data show CDR1 as SGHVS and CDR2 as FQNEAQ. V lost 1 base to trimming and J lost 2 bases, with 5 bases between them. The CDR3, as DNA: TGTGCCAGCAGCTTAGACAGAAACACTGAAGCTTTCTTT. This codes for CASSLDRNTEAFF.

The chain joins TRBV19 to TRBJ1-1; TRBD1 matches 8 bases. CDR3 length: 13 residues. The V gene's germline CDR1 is LNHDA and CDR2 SQIVND (reference sequence). V lost 7 bases and J lost 5; bases outside the gene matches: 6. CDR3 loop: CASIRQGRTEAFF. In DNA, the CDR3 is TGTGCCAGTATCCGACAGGGGAGGACTGAAGCTTTCTTT.

The chain joins TRBV9 to TRBJ2-3; 7 nucleotides match TRBD1. With 1 base clipped from V and 4 bases from J, the junction kept 3 bases outside the gene matches. Germline CDR1 reads SGDLS; CDR2 reads YYNGEE. This CDR3 region has 14 residues. CDR3 nucleotides: TGTGCCAGCAGCGTACGAGGGGGCGCAGATACGCAGTATTTT. It codes for CASSVRGGADTQYF.

This clone has only a few counts. The J gene is TRBJ2-7, the V gene TRBV7-9, with TRBD1 matching 7 bases. Germline CDR1 reads SEHNR; CDR2 reads FQNEAQ (reference sequence). The CDR3 has 14 amino acids. J lost 6 bases, V lost 1 base, and 6 bases had no gene match. The CDR3 DNA reads TGTGCCAGCAGCTTAGGACAGGGCGTACTCGAGCAGTACTTC. This sequence encodes CASSLGQGVLEQYF.

Comments on this clone: Other DNA sequences of this sample code for an identical CDR3. The rearrangement joins TRBV15 to TRBJ2-7, with D maybe TRBD1 (6 bases). CDR1 and CDR2 (germline): LNHNV, YYDKDF (reference sequence). This CDR3 region has 15 residues. The ends were cut back, 5 bases at V and 2 bases at J, with 16 bases in the middle. CDR3 DNA: TGTGCCACCAGCCTCGGTATGAGGGGGACCTACGAGCAGTACTTC. This codes for CATSLGMRGTYEQYF.

The chain is built from TRBV5-6 and TRBJ2-1; D call uncertain. Germline CDR1 SGHDT, CDR2 YYEEEE. The V end was cut by 1 base, the J end by 9 bases, with 8 bases between. There are 12 residues in the CDR3. DNA of the CDR3: TGTGCCAGCAGCTTGAGGAGTCTTGAGCAGTTCTTC. It specifies CASSLRSLEQFF.

V and J are TRBV5-1 and TRBJ2-1, with D hard to call. This CDR3 comprises 13 residues. V lost 3 bases to trimming and J lost 4 bases, with 8 bases between them. Germline-derived CDR1 and CDR2 are SGHRS and YFSETQ. CDR3 in amino acids: CASSSDIYNEQFF. The CDR3 DNA reads TGCGCCAGCAGCTCCGACATATACAATGAGCAGTTCTTC.